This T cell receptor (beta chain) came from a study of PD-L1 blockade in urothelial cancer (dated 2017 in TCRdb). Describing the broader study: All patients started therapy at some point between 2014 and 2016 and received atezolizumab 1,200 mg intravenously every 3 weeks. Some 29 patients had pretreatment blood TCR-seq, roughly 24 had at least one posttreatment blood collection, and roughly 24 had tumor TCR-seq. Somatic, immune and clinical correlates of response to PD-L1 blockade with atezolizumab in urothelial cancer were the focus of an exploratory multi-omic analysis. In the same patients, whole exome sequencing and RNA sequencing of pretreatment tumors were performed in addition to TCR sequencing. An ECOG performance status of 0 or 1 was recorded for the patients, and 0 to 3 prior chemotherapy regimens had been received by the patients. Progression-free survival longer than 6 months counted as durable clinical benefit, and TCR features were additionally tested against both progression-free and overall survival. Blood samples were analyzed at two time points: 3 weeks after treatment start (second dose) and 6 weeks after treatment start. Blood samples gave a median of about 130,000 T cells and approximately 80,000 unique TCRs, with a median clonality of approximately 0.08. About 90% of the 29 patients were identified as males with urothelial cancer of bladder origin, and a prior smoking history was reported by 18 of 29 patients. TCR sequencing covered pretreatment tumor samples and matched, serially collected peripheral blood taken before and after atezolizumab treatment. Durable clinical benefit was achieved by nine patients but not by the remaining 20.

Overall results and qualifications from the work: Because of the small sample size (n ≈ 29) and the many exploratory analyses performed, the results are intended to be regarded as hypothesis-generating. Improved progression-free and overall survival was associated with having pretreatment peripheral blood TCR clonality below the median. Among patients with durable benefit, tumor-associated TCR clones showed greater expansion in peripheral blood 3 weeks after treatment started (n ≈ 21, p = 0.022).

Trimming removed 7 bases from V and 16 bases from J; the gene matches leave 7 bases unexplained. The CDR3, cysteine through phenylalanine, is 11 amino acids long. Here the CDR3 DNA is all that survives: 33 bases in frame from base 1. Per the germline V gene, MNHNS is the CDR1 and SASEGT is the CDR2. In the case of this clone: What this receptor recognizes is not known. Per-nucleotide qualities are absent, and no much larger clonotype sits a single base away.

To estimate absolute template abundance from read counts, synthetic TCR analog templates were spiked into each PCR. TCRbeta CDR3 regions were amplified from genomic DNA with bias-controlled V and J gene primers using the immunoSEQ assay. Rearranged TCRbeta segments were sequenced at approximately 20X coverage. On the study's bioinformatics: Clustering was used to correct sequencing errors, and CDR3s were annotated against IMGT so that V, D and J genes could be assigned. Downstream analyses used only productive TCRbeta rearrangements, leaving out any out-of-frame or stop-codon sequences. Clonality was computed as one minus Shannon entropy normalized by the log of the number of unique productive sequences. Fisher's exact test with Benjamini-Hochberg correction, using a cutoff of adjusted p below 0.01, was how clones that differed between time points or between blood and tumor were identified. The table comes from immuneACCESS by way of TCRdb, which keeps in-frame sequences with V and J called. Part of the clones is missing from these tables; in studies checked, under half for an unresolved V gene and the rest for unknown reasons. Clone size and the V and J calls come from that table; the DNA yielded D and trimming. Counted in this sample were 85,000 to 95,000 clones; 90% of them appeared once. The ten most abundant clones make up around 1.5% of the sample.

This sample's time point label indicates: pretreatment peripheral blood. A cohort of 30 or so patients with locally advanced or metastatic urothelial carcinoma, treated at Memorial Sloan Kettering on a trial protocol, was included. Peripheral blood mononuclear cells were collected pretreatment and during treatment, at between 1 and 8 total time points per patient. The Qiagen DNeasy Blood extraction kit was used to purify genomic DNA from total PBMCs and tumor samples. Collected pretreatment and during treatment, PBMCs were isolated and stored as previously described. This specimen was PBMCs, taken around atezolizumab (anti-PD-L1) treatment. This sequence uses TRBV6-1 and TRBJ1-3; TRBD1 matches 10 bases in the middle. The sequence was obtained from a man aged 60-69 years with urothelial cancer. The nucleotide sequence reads TGTGCCAGCAATGACAGGGGGCGCAGGTATTTT. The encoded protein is CASNDRGRRYF.